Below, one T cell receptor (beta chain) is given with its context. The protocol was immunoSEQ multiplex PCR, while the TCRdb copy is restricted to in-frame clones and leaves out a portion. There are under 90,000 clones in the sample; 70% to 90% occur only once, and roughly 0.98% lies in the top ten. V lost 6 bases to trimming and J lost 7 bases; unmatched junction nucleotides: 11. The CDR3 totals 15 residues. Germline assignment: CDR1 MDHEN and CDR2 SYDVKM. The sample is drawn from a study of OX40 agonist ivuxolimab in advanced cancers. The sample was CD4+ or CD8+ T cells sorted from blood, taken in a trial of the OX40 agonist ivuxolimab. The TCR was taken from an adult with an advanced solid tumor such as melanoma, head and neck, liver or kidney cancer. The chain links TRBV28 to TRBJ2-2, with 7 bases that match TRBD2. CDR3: CASSAAGEKVGELFF. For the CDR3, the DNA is TGTGCCAGCAGCGCCGCGGGGGAAAAGGTCGGGGAGCTGTTTTTT.